Below, 26 T cell receptor beta chains from the same sample are listed, as sequenced in a study of blood T cell repertoires in COVID-19. Sequencing used immunoSEQ multiplex PCR; TCRdb keeps in-frame clones, though not all of them. The sample comprises about 14,000 clones, around 87% of which are singletons, and roughly 15% rests with the top ten. The sequencing input was peripheral blood. The receptors stem from a man aged 45 to 65 with active COVID-19.

V is TRBV6-5 and J is TRBJ1-1; possible D gene TRBD1, 6 bases. The CDR3 is 12 amino acids. Trimming pared 7 bases from V and 4 bases from J, leaving 10 bases between. Germline-derived CDR1 and CDR2 are MNHEY and SVGAGI. The CDR3 nucleotides are TGTGCCAGCAAGAGGGGGGGCACTGAAGCTTTCTTT. Encoded protein: CASKRGGTEAFF.

The chain links TRBV5-8 to TRBJ1-4; no clear D. The V gene's germline CDR1 is SGHTS and CDR2 YDEGEE. The CDR3 consists of 17 residues. V was cut by 6 bases and J by 7 bases, with 25 bases left in between. CDR3 amino acids: CASTGFTSIGSGEKLFF. The CDR3 DNA sequence: TGTGCCAGCACCGGGTTTACTTCCATCGGTTCGGGTGAAAAACTGTTTTTT. Using reference TRBV5-8 and TRBJ1-4 for the parts outside the CDR3, the full variable domain is EAGVTQSPTHLIKTRGQQATLRCSPISGHTSVYWYQQALGLGLQFLLWYDEGEERNRGNFPPRFSGRQFPNYSSELNVNALELEDSALYLCASTGFTSIGSGEKLFFGSGTQLSVL.

This rearrangement joins TRBV7-2 to TRBJ2-7; the match to TRBD2 covers 10 bases. CDR3 length: 15 residues. Unmatched junction bases numbered 6, after V lost 4 bases and J lost 3 bases. CDR1 is SGHTA, CDR2 FQGNSA, per germline. The CDR3 loop reads CASSSVAGGYYEQYF. The CDR3 DNA follows: TGTGCCAGCAGCTCTGTAGCGGGAGGCTACTACGAGCAGTACTTC.

The V and J genes are TRBV7-2 and TRBJ2-1; 10 bases align to TRBD2. Germline V gives CDR1 SGHTA, CDR2 FQGNSA. The CDR3 is 16 residues long. With 7 bases clipped from V and 2 bases from J, the junction kept 8 bases outside the gene matches. The chain's CDR3 is CASTLPGLATYNEQFF. The CDR3, as DNA: TGTGCCAGCACCCTTCCGGGACTAGCGACCTACAATGAGCAGTTCTTC. Based on the CDR3 plus reference TRBV7-2 and TRBJ2-1, the full variable domain is GAGVSQSPSNKVTEKGKDVELRCDPISGHTALYWYRQSLGQGLEFLIYFQGNSAPDKSGLPSDRFSAERTGGSVSTLTIQRTQQEDSAVYLCASTLPGLATYNEQFFGPGTRLTVL.

V and J are TRBV5-1 and TRBJ1-4, with D hard to call. CDR1 and CDR2 (germline): SGHRS, YFSETQ. V was cut by 5 bases and J by 0 bases, with 11 bases left in between. There are 15 residues in the CDR3. The CDR3 reads CASRETVATNEKLFF. The DNA for the CDR3 is TGCGCCAGCAGAGAAACAGTTGCAACTAATGAAAAACTGTTTTTT.

This chain joins TRBV2 and TRBJ1-2; D might be TRBD1 (6 bases). The CDR3 has 14 residues. Trimming took 5 bases from V and 0 from J, leaving 10 bases between them. Germline-derived CDR1 and CDR2 are SNHLY and FYNNEI. The CDR3, as DNA: TGTGCCAGCAGTTCCGACAGGTCTAACTATGGCTACACCTTC. Amino acid sequence: CASSSDRSNYGYTF.

The genes are TRBV11-1 and TRBJ2-5; D possibly corresponds to TRBD2 (5 bases). Germline CDR1 reads SGHAT; CDR2 reads FQDESV (reference sequence). The V and J ends lost 4 bases and 5 bases respectively, with 14 bases between them. The CDR3 runs 14 residues. CDR3 bases: TGTGCCAGCAGCTCAGCAGGCTGGAGGGAGACCCAGTACTTC. Protein product: CASSSAGWRETQYF.

This sequence joins TRBV18 and TRBJ2-7; 7 bases are a match to TRBD2. Germline CDR1 and CDR2: KGHSH and LQKENI. The CDR3 is 15 amino acids. The V segment lost 0 bases and the J segment 7 bases; nucleotides outside the gene matches: 9. CDR3 in amino acids: CASSPPEGGPREQYF. DNA for the CDR3: TGTGCCAGCTCACCACCGGAGGGAGGGCCTCGAGAGCAGTACTTC.

This clone was seen a single time. The chain couples TRBV10-3 to TRBJ2-1, with 9 bases aligning to TRBD1. The CDR3 runs to 14 residues. Trimming cost V 10 bases and J 9 bases; bases outside gene matches: 13. Looked up from germline, CDR1 is ENHRY and CDR2 is SYGVKD. The CDR3 protein is CATNPGQGVGEQFF. DNA of the CDR3: TGTGCCACGAACCCGGGACAGGGCGTTGGTGAGCAGTTCTTC.

J is TRBJ1-1 and V is TRBV28; 8 bases fit TRBD1. The CDR3 contains 12 residues. Germline CDR1 and CDR2: MDHEN and SYDVKM. J gave up 8 bases and V 5 bases, and 4 bases lay outside the gene matches. CDR3 loop: CASSLRTGEAFF. The CDR3 region has the DNA TGTGCCAGCAGTCTTAGGACAGGGGAAGCTTTCTTT.

This rearrangement joins TRBV30 to TRBJ1-2; 10 bases are shared with TRBD1. Germline V lookup: CDR1 GTSNPN, CDR2 SVGIG (reference sequence). This CDR3 is 14 amino acids long. V lost 1 base, J lost 5 bases, and 4 bases stayed unmatched. The CDR3 spells CAWSGGTGEYGYTF. Here the CDR3 DNA reads TGTGCCTGGAGTGGCGGGACAGGGGAATATGGCTACACCTTC.

This chain joins TRBV6-2 or TRBV6-3 and TRBJ1-5, with D unresolved. Germline V gives CDR1 MNHEY, CDR2 SVGEGT. The CDR3 contains 15 residues. Trimming removed 0 bases from V and 5 bases from J, with 11 bases in between. CDR3 sequence reads: CASSYSRMGDQPQHF. CDR3 DNA: TGTGCCAGCAGTTACTCGAGAATGGGAGATCAGCCCCAGCATTTT.

V is TRBV24-1 and J is TRBJ2-3, with TRBD1 identical over 7 bases. The CDR3 sequence is 16 residues long. J gave up 4 bases and V 2 bases, and 8 bases lay outside the gene matches. Per the germline V gene, CDR1 is KGHDR and CDR2 is SFDVKD. The CDR3 region has the DNA TGTGCCACCAGTGATTGGGGGACAGCTAGTCCAGATACGCAGTATTTT. Protein: CATSDWGTASPDTQYF.

This chain's CDR3 is CASGSPRTSTTEQFF. The CDR3 nucleotides read TGTGCTAGTGGTTCCCCCCGGACTAGCACCACTGAGCAGTTCTTC. The rearrangement joins TRBV12-5 to TRBJ2-1, with 8 bases matching TRBD2. After removal of 4 bases from V and 9 bases from J, the junction contained 11 bases not matched to a gene. Germline CDR1 and CDR2: LGHNT and FRNRAP. This CDR3 comprises 15 residues.

This clone was detected a few times. V usage is TRBV5-4 and J usage is TRBJ2-7, with 8 positions matching TRBD2. This CDR3 is 15 amino acids long. Trimming cost V 0 bases and J 2 bases; bases outside gene matches: 4. Germline V CDR1 and CDR2: SGHNT, YYREEE (reference sequence). CDR3 amino acids: CASSLGGSGAYEQYF. CDR3 DNA: TGTGCCAGCAGCTTGGGGGGTAGCGGGGCCTACGAGCAGTACTTC.

This chain uses TRBV24-1 with TRBJ1-1; 7 bases match TRBD1. V shed 4 bases, J shed 2 bases, and the junction held 6 bases outside the gene matches. The CDR3 length is 15 residues. Germline CDR1 reads KGHDR; CDR2 reads SFDVKD. CDR3: CATSEPDRVNTEAFF. CDR3 DNA: TGTGCCACCAGTGAACCCGACAGGGTAAACACTGAAGCTTTCTTT.

The chain couples TRBV11-3 to TRBJ2-1; 11 nucleotides agree with TRBD2. V gave up 6 bases and J gave up 6 bases; unmatched junction bases: 10. CDR3 length: 16 residues. In germline, CDR1 is SGHNT, CDR2 YENEEA. In DNA, the CDR3 is TGTGCCAGCAGACTCTGGCTAGCGGGAGGCCCCAATGAGCAGTTCTTC. Its protein is CASRLWLAGGPNEQFF.

The chain joins TRBV20-1 to TRBJ1-1, with unresolved D. V dropped 3 bases and J dropped 7 bases, with 18 bases sitting between them. This CDR3 is built from 14 residues. The germline CDR1 and CDR2 sequences are DFQATT and SNEGSKA (reference sequence). The CDR3 sequence: CSASFGPKDGEAFF. The CDR3 DNA reads as TGCAGTGCTAGTTTTGGGCCAAAAGACGGTGAAGCTTTCTTT.

The chain carries TRBV11-3 and TRBJ2-5; 8 positions agree with TRBD2. This CDR3 contains 20 residues. The J segment lost 2 bases and the V segment lost 5 bases, leaving 22 bases of the junction unmatched. Germline V gives CDR1 SGHNT, CDR2 YENEEA. CDR3 residues: CASSDSLAERGYWTQETQYF. In DNA, the CDR3 is TGTGCCAGCAGCGATTCACTAGCGGAGAGGGGGTATTGGACGCAAGAGACCCAGTACTTC.

The rearrangement uses TRBV19 and TRBJ2-2; 9 nucleotides agree with TRBD2. This CDR3 has 17 residues. The V segment lost 4 bases and the J segment 4 bases; nucleotides outside the gene matches: 10. The V gene's germline CDR1 is LNHDA and CDR2 SQIVND (reference sequence). CDR3 sequence (DNA): TGTGCCAGTAGTAAACCGGGACTAGCAGCTTTCACCGGGGAGCTGTTTTTT. Translated, it gives CASSKPGLAAFTGELFF.

V usage is TRBV7-2 and J usage is TRBJ2-1; 12 nucleotides agree with TRBD2. The germline V gene encodes CDR1 SGHTA and CDR2 FQGNSA. The CDR3 runs 16 residues. V trimming: 1 base; J trimming: 4 bases; junction bases outside the gene matches: 2. CDR3 sequence reads: CASSLGTSGIYNEQFF. The CDR3 nucleotides read TGTGCCAGCAGCTTAGGGACTAGCGGGATATACAATGAGCAGTTCTTC.

This clone was seen more than once but under ten times. The chain links TRBV27 to TRBJ1-5; 9 bases align to TRBD1. This CDR3 region has 13 residues. From germline, CDR1 is MNHEY and CDR2 SMNVEV (reference sequence). With V trimmed by 3 bases and J by 11 bases, 5 bases remained unmatched. The CDR3 bases are TGTGCCAGCAGTTTTGGGGACAGGGCAGCCCAGCATTTT. Translating gives CASSFGDRAAQHF.

The chain joins TRBV29-1 to TRBJ2-7; 8 nucleotides agree with TRBD2. Germline values: CDR1 SQVTM, CDR2 ANQGSEA. The CDR3 loop spans 14 amino acids. V lost 2 bases and J lost 0; bases outside the gene matches: 3. The CDR3 loop reads CSVELAGTSYEQYF. For the CDR3, the DNA is TGCAGCGTTGAATTAGCGGGGACCTCCTACGAGCAGTACTTC.

The chain carries TRBV28 and TRBJ2-5; 7 positions agree with TRBD1. This CDR3 has 14 residues. Germline V lookup: CDR1 MDHEN, CDR2 SYDVKM. V shed 4 bases and J 5 bases; nucleotides not matched to a gene: 7. The CDR3 coding sequence is TGTGCCAGCAGTTCCTCGACAGGGCGGGAGACCCAGTACTTC. It specifies CASSSSTGRETQYF.

V is TRBV7-2 and J is TRBJ2-2; 11 bases line up with TRBD2. V lost 5 bases, J lost 5 bases, and 4 bases stayed unmatched. There are 15 residues in the CDR3. Germline CDR1 is SGHTA and CDR2 is FQGNSA. The chain's CDR3 is CASSPRTSGTGELFF. In DNA, the CDR3 is TGTGCCAGCAGCCCCCGGACTAGCGGGACCGGGGAGCTGTTTTTT. Full variable domain (missing parts from reference TRBV7-2 and TRBJ2-2): GAGVSQSPSNKVTEKGKDVELRCDPISGHTALYWYRQSLGQGLEFLIYFQGNSAPDKSGLPSDRFSAERTGGSVSTLTIQRTQQEDSAVYLCASSPRTSGTGELFFGEGSRLTVL.

The rearrangement links TRBV6-5 to TRBJ2-1; 8 bases are a match to TRBD2. The CDR3 spans 12 residues. The J segment lost 8 bases and the V segment lost 6 bases, leaving 3 bases of the junction unmatched. Germline V gene data show CDR1 as MNHEY and CDR2 as SVGAGI. CDR3 nucleotides: TGTGCCAGCAGAACGGGGGGGGATGAGCAGTTCTTC. Its translation: CASRTGGDEQFF.